This entry features one TCR beta chain sequence. This clonotype came up many times. Its specific antigen is unknown. Base qualities were left out, and no much larger clone turns up one base away. In light of the paper, this sample's treatment or condition label describes: allogeneic hematopoietic cell transplantation with graft depleted of TCRalphabeta T cells and CD19 B cells. Transplant recipients were children who received TCRalphabeta/CD19-depleted allogeneic hematopoietic cell grafts. The junction shows trimming of 2 bases on V and 0 bases on J, plus 8 bases between the germline ends. Reading from cysteine to phenylalanine, the CDR3 counts 14 amino acids. The sequence is cut down to CDR3 DNA, 42 bases in frame from base 1. CDR1 and CDR2 were assigned from the germline V gene as MNHEY and SVGAGI. This specimen belongs to a study of T-cell reconstitution after alpha-beta-depleted transplantation in children (dated by TCRdb to the mid-2010s). Broadly, across the study: T-cell immune reconstitution after TCRalphabeta/CD19-depleted allogeneic hematopoietic cell transplantation in children was quantitatively tracked in the study by means of TCR repertoire profiling.

What the research found in general, with its limitations: In some patients, the high TCRbeta diversity seen at day 60 was put down to recipient T cells and intrathymic progenitors that had survived conditioning. Hyperexpanded clone frequencies declined over subsequent months; after one year, T-cell counts and TCRbeta diversity were mostly attributed to newly produced T cells. The apparently early alphabetaT-cell count recovery about two months after transplant was reportedly dependent on only several hundred rapidly expanded clones derived from non-depleted graft cells.

The library was generated by PCR. Sequencer: Illumina HiSeq 2500. TCR library preparation used molecular barcoding, with unique molecular identifiers applied to normalize quantification of the TCRbeta repertoire. TCRdb itself trimmed the public reads at Q25 with fastp, ran MiXCR and retained productive beta chains. Identical CDR3 protein sequences are pooled into one entry, listed with their most common genes and DNA. The sample table contains hundreds of thousands of distinct CDR3 sequences; only one count was recorded for 16% of them. Around 4.5% of the sample is in the top ten clones. Sequenced material: PBMCs, mostly from graft donor cells, taken 360 days after TCRalphabeta/CD19-depleted stem cell transplant. The clonotype was recovered from a male patient younger than 18 who had a stem cell transplant for acute lymphoblastic leukemia, so the T cells may come from the graft donor. The chain uses TRBV6-5 and TRBJ2-7; a weak D assignment points to TRBD2 (6 bases agree). The CDR3 corresponds to CASSYGGISYEQYF. The sequenced DNA is TGTGCCAGCAGTTACGGCGGGATCTCCTACGAGCAGTACTTC.